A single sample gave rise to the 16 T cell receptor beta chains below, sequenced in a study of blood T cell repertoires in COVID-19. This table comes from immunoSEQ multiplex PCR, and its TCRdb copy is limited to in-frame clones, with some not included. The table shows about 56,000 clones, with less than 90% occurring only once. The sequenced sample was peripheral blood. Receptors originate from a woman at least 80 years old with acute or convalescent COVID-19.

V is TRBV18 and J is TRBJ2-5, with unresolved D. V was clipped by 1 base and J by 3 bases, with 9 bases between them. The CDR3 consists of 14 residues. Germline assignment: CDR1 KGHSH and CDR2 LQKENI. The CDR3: CASSPQEREETQYF. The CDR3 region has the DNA TGTGCCAGCTCACCACAAGAGCGAGAAGAGACCCAGTACTTC.

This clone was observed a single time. The CDR3 loop reads CASSPGQGETQYF. The CDR3, as DNA: TGTGCCAGCAGCCCGGGACAGGGAGAGACCCAGTACTTC. V usage is TRBV25-1 and J usage is TRBJ2-5; 9 nucleotides agree with TRBD1. CDR3 size: 13 residues. CDR1 and CDR2 (germline): MGHDK, SYGVNS. J gave up 4 bases and V 6 bases, and 3 bases lay outside the gene matches.

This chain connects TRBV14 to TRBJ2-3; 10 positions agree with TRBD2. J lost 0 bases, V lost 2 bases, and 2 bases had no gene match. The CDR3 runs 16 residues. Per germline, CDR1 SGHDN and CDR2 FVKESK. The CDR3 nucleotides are TGTGCCAGCAGCCAACCTAGCGGGGGTAGCACAGATACGCAGTATTTT. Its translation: CASSQPSGGSTDTQYF.

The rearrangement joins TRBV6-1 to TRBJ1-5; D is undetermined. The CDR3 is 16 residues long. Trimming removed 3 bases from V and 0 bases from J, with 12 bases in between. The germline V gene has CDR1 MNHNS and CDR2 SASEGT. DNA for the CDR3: TGTGCCAGCAGTGACTTCGGTAGCTATAGCAATCAGCCCCAGCATTTT. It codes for CASSDFGSYSNQPQHF.

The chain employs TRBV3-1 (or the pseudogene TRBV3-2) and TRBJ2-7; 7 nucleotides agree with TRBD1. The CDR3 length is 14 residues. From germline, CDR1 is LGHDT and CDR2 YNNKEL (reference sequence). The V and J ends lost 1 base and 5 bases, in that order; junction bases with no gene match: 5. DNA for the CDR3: TGTGCCAGCAGCCAAGGGACGACAGGGAACGAGCAGTACTTC. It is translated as CASSQGTTGNEQYF.

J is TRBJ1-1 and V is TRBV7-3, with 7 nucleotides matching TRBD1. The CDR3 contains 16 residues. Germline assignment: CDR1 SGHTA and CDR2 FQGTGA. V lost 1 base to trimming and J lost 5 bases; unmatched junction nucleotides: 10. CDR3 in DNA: TGTGCCAGCAGCTTAATCGCCGTGACCAGGGGGACTGAAGCTTTCTTT. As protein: CASSLIAVTRGTEAFF.

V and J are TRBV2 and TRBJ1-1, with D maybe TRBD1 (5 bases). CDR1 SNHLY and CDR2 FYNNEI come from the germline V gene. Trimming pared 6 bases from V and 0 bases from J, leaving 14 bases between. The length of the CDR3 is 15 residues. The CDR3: CASRGQGEMNTEAFF. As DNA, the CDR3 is TGTGCCAGCAGGGGGCAGGGCGAGATGAACACTGAAGCTTTCTTT.

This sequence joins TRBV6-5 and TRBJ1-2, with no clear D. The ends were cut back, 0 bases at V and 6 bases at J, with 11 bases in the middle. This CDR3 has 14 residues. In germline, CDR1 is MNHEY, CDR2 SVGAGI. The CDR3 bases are TGTGCCAGCAGTTACTCGAACAGCCTCGATGGCTACACCTTC. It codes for CASSYSNSLDGYTF.

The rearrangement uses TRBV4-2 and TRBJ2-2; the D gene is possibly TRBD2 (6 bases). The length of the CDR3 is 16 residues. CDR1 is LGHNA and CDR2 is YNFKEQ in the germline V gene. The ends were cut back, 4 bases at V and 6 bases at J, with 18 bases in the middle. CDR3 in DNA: TGTGCCAGCAGCCTTGGGAGGAACGGGATCGCCGGGGAGCTGTTTTTT. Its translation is CASSLGRNGIAGELFF.

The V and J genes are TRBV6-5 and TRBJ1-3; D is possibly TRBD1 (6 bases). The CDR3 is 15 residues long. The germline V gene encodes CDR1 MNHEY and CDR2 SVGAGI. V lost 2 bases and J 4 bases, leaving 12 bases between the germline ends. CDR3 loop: CASSYGRGPGNTIYF. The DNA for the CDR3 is TGTGCCAGCAGTTACGGCAGGGGCCCGGGAAACACCATATATTTT.

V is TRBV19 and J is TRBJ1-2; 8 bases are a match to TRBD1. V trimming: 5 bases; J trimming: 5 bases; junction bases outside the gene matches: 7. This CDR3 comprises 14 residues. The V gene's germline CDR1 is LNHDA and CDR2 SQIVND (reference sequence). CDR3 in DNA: TGTGCCAGTAGTGCCGGGGACAGGATTTATGGCTACACCTTC. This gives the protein CASSAGDRIYGYTF.

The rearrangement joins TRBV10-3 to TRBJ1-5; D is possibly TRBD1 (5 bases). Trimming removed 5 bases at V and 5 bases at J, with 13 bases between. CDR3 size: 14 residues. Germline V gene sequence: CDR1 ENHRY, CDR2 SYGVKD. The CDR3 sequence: CAISPNAGDQPQHF. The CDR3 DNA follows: TGTGCCATCAGTCCGAACGCGGGGGATCAGCCCCAGCATTTT.

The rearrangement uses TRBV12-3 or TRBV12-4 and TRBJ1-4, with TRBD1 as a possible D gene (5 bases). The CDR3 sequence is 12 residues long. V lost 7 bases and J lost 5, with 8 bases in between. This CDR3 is CASNYRNEKLFF. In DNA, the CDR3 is TGTGCCAGCAACTACAGGAATGAAAAACTGTTTTTT.

The CDR3 spells CASSPPGDWEPQHF. CDR3 in DNA: TGTGCCAGCAGTCCCCCGGGGGATTGGGAGCCCCAGCATTTT. The chain combines TRBV28 with TRBJ1-5; possible D gene TRBD1, 5 bases. CDR1 is MDHEN and CDR2 is SYDVKM in the germline V gene. The CDR3 length is 14 residues. V lost 5 bases and J lost 8, with 16 bases in between.

The CDR3 reads CASSSGLAGATDEQYF. CDR3 nucleotide sequence: TGTGCCAGCAGCTCCGGACTAGCGGGGGCGACGGACGAGCAGTACTTC. The rearrangement uses TRBV7-9 and TRBJ2-7, with 13 bases identical to TRBD2. The CDR3 covers 16 residues. Unmatched junction bases numbered 8, after V lost 4 bases and J lost 5 bases. Germline CDR1 is SEHNR and CDR2 is FQNEAQ (reference sequence).

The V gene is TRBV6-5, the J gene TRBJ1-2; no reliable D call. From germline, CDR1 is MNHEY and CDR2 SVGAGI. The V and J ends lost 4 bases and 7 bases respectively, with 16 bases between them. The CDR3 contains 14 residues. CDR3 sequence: CASSSSTPKSGYTF. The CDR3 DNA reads TGTGCCAGCAGTTCCTCCACCCCGAAGAGTGGCTACACCTTC.